Listed here are 14 T cell receptor beta chains from one sample, sequenced in a study of blood T cell repertoires in COVID-19 (TCRdb year 2020). Receptors were amplified or captured by the immunoSEQ multiplex PCR assay. As stored in TCRdb, this immuneACCESS dataset retains in-frame rearrangements with V and J assigned. A fraction of the clones does not appear; measured against another copy, unresolved V genes explain less than half of the discrepancy, and the remainder lacks a known reason. For this sample the table gives hundreds of thousands of clones, of which about 90% were detected only once. In total, the top ten clones hold over 0.2% of the sample. Sequenced material: peripheral blood. These receptors came from a woman younger than 35 with acute or convalescent COVID-19.

The rearrangement joins TRBV11-2 to TRBJ2-7; a possible D gene is TRBD2 (7 bases). CDR3 size: 12 residues. V lost 3 bases and J lost 8, with 11 bases in between. CDR1 and CDR2 (germline): SGHAT, FQNNGV. The CDR3 nucleotides read TGTGCCAGCAGCTTGGGGGGGCCAAAGCAGTACTTC. Protein: CASSLGGPKQYF. Supplemented by reference TRBV11-2 and TRBJ2-7, the full variable domain reads EAGVAQSPRYKIIEKRQSVAFWCNPISGHATLYWYQQILGQGPKLLIQFQNNGVVDDSQLPKDRFSAERLKGVDSTLKIQPAKLEDSAVYLCASSLGGPKQYFGPGTRLTVT.

The gene calls are TRBV2 and TRBJ1-3, with D uncertain. This CDR3 spans 15 amino acids. V lost 7 bases and J 0 bases, leaving 13 bases between the germline ends. Germline V gives CDR1 SNHLY, CDR2 FYNNEI. The CDR3 coding sequence is TGTGCCAGCAATAACCAAGTGAGCTCTGGAAACACCATATATTTT. Amino acids: CASNNQVSSGNTIYF.

The gene calls are TRBV7-8 and TRBJ2-2, with D possibly TRBD1 on 5 matching bases. The length of the CDR3 is 16 residues. Trimming removed 5 bases from V and 2 bases from J, with 15 bases in between. Germline loops: CDR1 SGHVS, CDR2 FQNEAQ. The CDR3 DNA sequence: TGTGCCAGCAGCCGCCGGAACAGGATTAACACCGGGGAGCTGTTTTTT. As protein: CASSRRNRINTGELFF.

V and J are TRBV24-1 and TRBJ1-5; no clear D. This CDR3 is built from 16 residues. CDR1 is KGHDR and CDR2 is SFDVKD in the germline V gene. The V and J ends lost 4 bases and 3 bases respectively, with 15 bases between them. The DNA for the CDR3 is TGTGCCACCAGTGACGGACGACTAGGGCTCAATCAGCCCCAGCATTTT. It encodes CATSDGRLGLNQPQHF.

The chain combines TRBV29-1 with TRBJ2-1; TRBD1 agrees at 9 bases. The germline V gene encodes CDR1 SQVTM and CDR2 ANQGSEA. This CDR3 spans 14 amino acids. V lost 6 bases to trimming and J lost 7 bases; unmatched junction nucleotides: 10. The CDR3 DNA follows: TGCAGCGTCTTCGGACAGGGGTTAAGGAATGAGCAGTTCTTC. Translating it yields CSVFGQGLRNEQFF.

The rearrangement joins TRBV12-3 or TRBV12-4 to TRBJ2-5, with a tentative D call TRBD2 (6 bases). CDR3 size: 13 residues. Trimming cost V 6 bases and J 3 bases, with 11 bases left between them. This CDR3 is CASSPSGEETQYF. In DNA form, the CDR3 reads TGTGCCAGCAGCCCCTCGGGAGAAGAGACCCAGTACTTC.

A single count supports this clone. The chain couples TRBV7-2 to TRBJ2-3, with D hard to call. From germline, CDR1 is SGHTA and CDR2 FQGNSA. Trimming stripped 1 base from V and 3 bases from J, with 11 bases between. The CDR3 covers 15 residues. The CDR3 is CASSLDPVSTDTQYF. The CDR3 DNA is TGTGCCAGCAGCTTAGACCCGGTTTCTACAGATACGCAGTATTTT.

J is TRBJ2-1 and V is TRBV5-4; D is ambiguous. CDR3 length equals 13 residues. Germline CDR1 is SGHNT and CDR2 is YYREEE (reference sequence). V was clipped by 3 bases and J by 7 bases, with 11 bases between them. CDR3 in amino acids: CASSSLTLNEQFF. As DNA, the CDR3 is TGTGCCAGCAGCTCCCTGACTTTAAATGAGCAGTTCTTC. Full variable domain (rest looked up from reference TRBV5-4 and TRBJ2-1): ETGVTQSPTHLIKTRGQQVTLRCSSQSGHNTVSWYQQALGQGPQFIFQYYREEENGRGNFPPRFSGLQFPNYSSELNVNALELDDSALYLCASSSLTLNEQFFGPGTRLTVL.

This chain joins TRBV4-3 and TRBJ2-7; no reliable D call. The CDR3 is 15 amino acids. Trimming left V 0 bases short and J 1 base short, with 10 bases between. The germline CDR1 and CDR2 sequences are LGHNA and YSLEER. The CDR3 bases are TGCGCCAGCAGCCAAGATCCCCAGGCATCCTACGAGCAGTACTTC. Its translation: CASSQDPQASYEQYF.

J is TRBJ1-1 and V is TRBV27; weak D call: TRBD1 (5 bases). V was trimmed by 6 bases and J by 3 bases, leaving 11 bases between them. The CDR3 covers 13 residues. The germline gives CDR1 MNHEY, CDR2 SMNVEV (reference sequence). The CDR3 region has the DNA TGTGCCAGCAGATACCGGGGGGACACTGAAGCTTTCTTT. Translating it yields CASRYRGDTEAFF.

The chain combines TRBV5-1 with TRBJ2-2; TRBD2 agrees at 8 bases. The germline CDR1 and CDR2 sequences are SGHRS and YFSETQ. The CDR3 is 15 amino acids. V lost 0 bases, J lost 5 bases, and 3 bases stayed unmatched. The DNA for the CDR3 is TGCGCCAGCAGCTTGGGCCTAGCGGGTACCGGGGAGCTGTTTTTT. This codes for CASSLGLAGTGELFF.

The rearrangement links TRBV5-1 to TRBJ1-2, with TRBD1 identical over 7 bases. The CDR3 covers 14 residues. Germline V gene data show CDR1 as SGHRS and CDR2 as YFSETQ. The junction had 5 bases not matched to a gene; V was cut back by 0 bases and J by 6 bases. The CDR3 is CASSLVEGADGYTF. The CDR3 bases are TGCGCCAGCAGCTTGGTCGAGGGGGCGGATGGCTACACCTTC. The full variable domain, with the rest looked up from reference TRBV5-1 and TRBJ1-2, is KAGVTQTPRYLIKTRGQQVTLSCSPISGHRSVSWYQQTPGQGLQFLFEYFSETQRNKGNFPGRFSGRQFSNSRSEMNVSTLELGDSALYLCASSLVEGADGYTFGSGTRLTVV.

The CDR3 is CASSLGRVGDTGELFF. The CDR3, as DNA: TGCGCCAGCAGCTTGGGGAGGGTCGGCGACACCGGGGAGCTGTTTTTT. This sequence joins TRBV5-1 and TRBJ2-2, with TRBD2 as a possible D gene (6 bases). V was trimmed by 0 bases and J by 3 bases, leaving 12 bases between them. CDR3 length: 16 residues. The germline V gene has CDR1 SGHRS and CDR2 YFSETQ.

V gene TRBV24-1 combines with J gene TRBJ2-7, with 7 nucleotides matching TRBD1. Losses at the gene ends were 3 bases for V and 2 bases for J; bases not matched to a gene: 6. Germline V CDR1 and CDR2: KGHDR, SFDVKD. CDR3 length: 15 amino acids. CDR3 protein: CATSDPRTGTYEQYF. The CDR3 nucleotides read TGTGCCACCAGTGATCCGAGGACAGGAACCTACGAGCAGTACTTC.